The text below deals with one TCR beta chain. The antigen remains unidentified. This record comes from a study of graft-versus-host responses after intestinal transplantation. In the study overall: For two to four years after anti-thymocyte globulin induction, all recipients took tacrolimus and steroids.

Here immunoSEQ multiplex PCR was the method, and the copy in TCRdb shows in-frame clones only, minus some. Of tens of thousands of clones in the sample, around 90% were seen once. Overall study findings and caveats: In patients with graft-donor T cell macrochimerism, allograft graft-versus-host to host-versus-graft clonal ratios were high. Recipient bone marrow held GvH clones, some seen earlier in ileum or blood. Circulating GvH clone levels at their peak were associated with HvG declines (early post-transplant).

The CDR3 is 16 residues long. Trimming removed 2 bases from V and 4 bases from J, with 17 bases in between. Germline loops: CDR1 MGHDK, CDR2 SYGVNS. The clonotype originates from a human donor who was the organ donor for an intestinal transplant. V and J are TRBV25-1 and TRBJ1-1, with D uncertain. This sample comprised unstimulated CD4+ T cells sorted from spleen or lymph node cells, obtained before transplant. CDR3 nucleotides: TGTGCCAGCAGTGAACAGACATATTACTCGGCCACTGAAGCTTTCTTT. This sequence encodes CASSEQTYYSATEAFF.